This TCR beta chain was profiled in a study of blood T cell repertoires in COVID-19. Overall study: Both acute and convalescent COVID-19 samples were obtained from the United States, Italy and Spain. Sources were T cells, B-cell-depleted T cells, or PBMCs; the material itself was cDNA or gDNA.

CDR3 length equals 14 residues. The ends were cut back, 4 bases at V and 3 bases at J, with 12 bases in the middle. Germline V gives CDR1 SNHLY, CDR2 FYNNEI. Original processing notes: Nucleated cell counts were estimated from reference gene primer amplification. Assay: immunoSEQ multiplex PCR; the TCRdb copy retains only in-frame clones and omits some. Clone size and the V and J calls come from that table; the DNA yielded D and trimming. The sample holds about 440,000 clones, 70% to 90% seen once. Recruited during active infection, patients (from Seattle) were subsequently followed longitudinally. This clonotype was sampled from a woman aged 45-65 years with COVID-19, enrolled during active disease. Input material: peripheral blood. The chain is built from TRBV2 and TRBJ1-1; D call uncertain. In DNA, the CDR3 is TGTGCCAGCAGTGGAGGGCGGGGTTACACTGAAGCTTTCTTT. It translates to CASSGGRGYTEAFF.